This entry lists 4 T cell receptor beta chains sequenced from one sample in a study of T cells in Graves' hyperthyroidism and ophthalmopathy. From RNA transcripts, TCR beta CDR3 regions were amplified. The primer set for the first-round RT-PCR of the TCR CDR3 was HTBI. Using its own MiXCR run on the multiplex PCR reads, TCRdb lists one record per CDR3 protein. The sample has 500,000 to 550,000 distinct CDR3 sequences, 15% to 20% seen once. Source material: blood. These TCRs come from a man aged 40-49 years with Graves' ophthalmopathy.

The chain carries TRBV29-1 and TRBJ2-7; 7 bases match TRBD1. The V segment lost 0 bases and the J segment 5 bases; nucleotides outside the gene matches: 19. The CDR3 is 18 amino acids. CDR1 and CDR2 (germline): SQVTM, ANQGSEA. CDR3 sequence: CSVEDTSQGETVPNEQYF. The CDR3 DNA follows: TGCAGCGTTGAAGATACCAGTCAGGGGGAAACTGTACCTAACGAGCAGTACTTC.

V gene TRBV20-1 combines with J gene TRBJ2-7; 9 nucleotides align to TRBD2. This CDR3 has 16 amino acids. Trimming cost V 0 bases and J 4 bases; bases outside gene matches: 10. CDR1 is DFQATT and CDR2 is SNEGSKA in the germline V gene (reference sequence). The CDR3 region is CSARDPRGGRDYEQYF. The CDR3 region has the DNA TGCAGTGCTAGAGATCCTAGAGGCGGGAGGGATTACGAGCAGTACTTC.

The table lists this clonotype with many counts. The chain uses TRBV11-2 and TRBJ2-1; TRBD1 might be the D (6 bases). The germline V and J ends were trimmed by 4 bases and 0 bases, with 13 bases remaining between them. This CDR3 has 16 amino acids. The germline gives CDR1 SGHAT, CDR2 FQNNGV. The CDR3 protein is CASSSIRGTSYNEQFF. As DNA, the CDR3 is TGTGCCAGCAGCTCCATCAGGGGTACCTCCTACAATGAGCAGTTCTTC.

This chain connects TRBV7-2 to TRBJ2-1; TRBD2 agrees at 8 bases. Germline trimming cut 3 bases from V and 4 bases from J; bases unmatched to any gene: 5. The CDR3 has 15 residues. Looked up from germline, CDR1 is SGHTA and CDR2 is FQGNSA. The CDR3: CASSFGSGSYNEQFF. CDR3 DNA sequence: TGTGCCAGCAGCTTCGGAAGCGGGAGTTACAATGAGCAGTTCTTC.